The count of the clone carrying this TCR beta chain is one. This entry comes from a study of control samples from healthy donors and cancer patients. This CDR3 contains 16 residues. Trimming took 1 base from V and 0 from J, leaving 10 bases between them. Per germline, CDR1 SGHVS and CDR2 FNYEAQ. Some clones are missing from TCRdb's copy, which holds only in-frame ones; the method was immunoSEQ multiplex PCR. This table has roughly 74,000 clones, 85% to 95% appearing once. The sequenced material came from blood. The chain links TRBV7-6 to TRBJ2-1; TRBD2 might be the D (5 bases). The TCR originated in a woman between 18 and 29 years old in good health. This chain's CDR3 is CASSLESGSSYNEQFF. The DNA of the CDR3 is TGTGCCAGCAGCTTAGAAAGCGGAAGCTCCTACAATGAGCAGTTCTTC.